This T cell receptor (beta chain) emerged from a study of T cell repertoires in cytomegalovirus infection. This clonotype was seen many times. The target antigen is unknown. The V gene's germline CDR1 is SGHAT and CDR2 FQNNGV. Trimming removed 3 bases from V and 3 bases from J; junction bases left unmatched: 7. The CDR3 has 16 residues. TCRdb re-analysed the reads in MiXCR, keeping a single row per CDR3 protein. The repertoire holds about 700,000 distinct CDR3 sequences, with 30% to 40% as singletons. General study findings and limits: HLA-C-restricted CMV clonotypes gave the most frequent clonotype in two of eight donors. Accumulated public TCR beta family frequency recognized individuals carrying CMV together with the relevant HLA.

The sequence was collected from a human donor in good health (CMV status not recorded). Some clones in this sample may be carry-over from other donors' samples. V and J are TRBV11-2 and TRBJ2-3; 9 bases match TRBD2. This specimen consisted of cultured PBMCs, obtained from culture after CMV antigen stimulation. CDR3 sequence: CASSFSLAGWTDTQYF. In DNA, the CDR3 is TGTGCCAGCAGCTTCTCGCTAGCGGGATGGACAGATACGCAGTATTTT.